This T cell receptor (beta chain) comes out of a study of cytomegalovirus exposure and HLA in healthy donors. Overall study results and limits: Prior analysis indicated that the majority of TCR beta V segments exhibited productivity approximately 87% or approximately 30% of the time. Fewer N-insertions than the roughly 670-donor mean were reportedly shown by an Asian-associated ancestry cluster in a later analysis.

13 Jbeta primers and 60 Vbeta primers were used for the PCR. Clones were sequenced by immunoSEQ multiplex PCR, and TCRdb holds only the in-frame ones, with some missing. The listing contains around 60,000 clones. As to this clone: Its target is not known. The sample has other DNA sequences that encode this CDR3 too.

Trimming left V 6 bases short and J 2 bases short, with 14 bases between. This CDR3 is built from 14 residues. Per germline, CDR1 LNHDA and CDR2 SQIVND (reference sequence). The chain employs TRBV19 and TRBJ2-7; D gene ambiguous. The receptor was derived from a man younger than 40 in good health and CMV-seropositive. Sample: PBMCs. The CDR3 is CASSDLLDTYEQYF. DNA of the CDR3: TGTGCCAGTAGCGACCTTTTAGACACCTACGAGCAGTACTTC.